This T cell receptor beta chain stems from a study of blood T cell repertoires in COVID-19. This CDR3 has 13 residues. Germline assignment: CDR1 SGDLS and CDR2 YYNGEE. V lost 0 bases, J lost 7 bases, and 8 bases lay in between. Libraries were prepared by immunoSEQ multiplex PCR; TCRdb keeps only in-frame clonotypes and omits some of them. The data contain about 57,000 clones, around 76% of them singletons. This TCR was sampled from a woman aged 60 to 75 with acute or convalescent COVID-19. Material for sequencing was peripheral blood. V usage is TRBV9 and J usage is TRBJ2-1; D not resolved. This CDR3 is CASSVGAANEQFF. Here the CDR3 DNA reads TGTGCCAGCAGCGTAGGAGCAGCGAATGAGCAGTTCTTC.